This T cell receptor beta chain was identified during a study of PD-1 blockade in classical Hodgkin lymphoma. Study results and limitations: Why repertoires differed is undefined; disease activity or prior therapy possibly contributed.

Per germline, CDR1 MDHEN and CDR2 SYDVKM. The CDR3 runs to 14 residues. The ends were cut back, 6 bases at V and 5 bases at J, with 13 bases in the middle. Libraries were prepared by immunoSEQ multiplex PCR; TCRdb keeps only in-frame clonotypes and omits some of them. The sample lists 11,000 to 15,000 clones; over 80% were seen once. Time point described: newly diagnosed, previously untreated cHL patient sample. Thawed PBMCs were the source of CD8+ T cells, obtained through magnetic negative selection. As a comparison, the study used PBMCs from newly diagnosed, untreated classical Hodgkin lymphoma. As concerns this clone: Its specificity is not known.

The chain uses TRBV28 and TRBJ1-4, with no clear D. Sequenced input: CD8+ T cells from blood. This TCR derives from a human donor with classical Hodgkin lymphoma. CDR3 bases: TGTGCCAGCAGCCCGGCAGGCCCCAATGAAAAACTGTTTTTT. Translated, it gives CASSPAGPNEKLFF.